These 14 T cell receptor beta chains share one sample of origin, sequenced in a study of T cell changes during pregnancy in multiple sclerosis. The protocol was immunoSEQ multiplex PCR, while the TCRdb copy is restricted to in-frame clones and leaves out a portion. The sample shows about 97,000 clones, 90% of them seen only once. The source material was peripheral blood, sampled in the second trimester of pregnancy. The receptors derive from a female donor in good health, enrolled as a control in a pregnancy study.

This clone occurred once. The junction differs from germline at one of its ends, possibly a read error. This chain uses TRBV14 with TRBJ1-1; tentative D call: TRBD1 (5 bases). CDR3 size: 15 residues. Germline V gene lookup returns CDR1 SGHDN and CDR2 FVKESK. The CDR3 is CANSQDLAGIKEAFF. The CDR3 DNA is TGTGCCAACAGCCAAGATTTGGCAGGGATTAAGGAAGCTTTCTTT.

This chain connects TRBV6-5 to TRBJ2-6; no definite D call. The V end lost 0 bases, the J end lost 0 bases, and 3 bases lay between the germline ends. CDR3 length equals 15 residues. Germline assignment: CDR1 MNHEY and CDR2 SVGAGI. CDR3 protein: CASSYSSSGANVLTF. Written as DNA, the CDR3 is TGTGCCAGCAGTTACTCGAGCTCTGGGGCCAACGTCCTGACTTTC.

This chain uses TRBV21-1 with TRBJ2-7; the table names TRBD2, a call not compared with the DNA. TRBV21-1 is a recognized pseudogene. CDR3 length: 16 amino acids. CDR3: CASSKGADQRDYEQYF. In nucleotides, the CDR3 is TGTGCCAGCAGCAAAGGGGCAGACCAGAGGGATTACGAGCAGTACTTC.

In DNA form, the CDR3 reads TGTGCCACCAGCAGAGGGAGCGGGAGGGCCACCGGGGAGCTGTTTTTT. It is translated as CATSRGSGRATGELFF. The V gene is TRBV15, the J gene TRBJ2-2; 10 nucleotides line up with TRBD2. With 1 base clipped from V and 4 bases from J, the junction kept 3 bases outside the gene matches. The CDR3 loop spans 16 amino acids. Germline values: CDR1 LNHNV, CDR2 YYDKDF (reference sequence). Looking up the rest from reference TRBV15 and TRBJ2-2 gives the full variable domain: DAMVIQNPRYQVTQFGKPVTLSCSQTLNHNVMYWYQQKSSQAPKLLFHYYDKDFNNEADTPDNFQSRRPNTSFCFLDIRSPGLGDTAMYLCATSRGSGRATGELFFGEGSRLTVL.

The CDR3 spells CASSYSTSLNYGYTF. The CDR3 nucleotides read TGTGCCAGCAGTTACTCGACTTCCCTCAACTATGGCTACACCTTC. V is TRBV6-6 and J is TRBJ1-2; D ambiguous. The CDR3 has 15 amino acids. CDR1 is MNHNY and CDR2 is SVGAGI in the germline V gene (reference sequence). Trimming removed 0 bases at V and 2 bases at J, with 10 bases between.

In nucleotides, the CDR3 is TGTGCCAGCCGGGGGGAAGTGGTCGGGGAGCTGTTTTTT. Translation: CASRGEVVGELFF. The genes are TRBV2 and TRBJ2-2; 7 nucleotides line up with TRBD2. The CDR3 totals 13 residues. Germline V lookup: CDR1 SNHLY, CDR2 FYNNEI. Trimming at V came to 8 bases and at J to 7 bases, leaving 7 bases not matched to a gene.

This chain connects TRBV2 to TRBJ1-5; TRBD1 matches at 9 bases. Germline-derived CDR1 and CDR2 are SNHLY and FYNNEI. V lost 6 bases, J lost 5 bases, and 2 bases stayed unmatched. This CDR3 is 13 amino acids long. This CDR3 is CASRGTGYQPQHF. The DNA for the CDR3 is TGTGCCAGCAGGGGGACAGGGTATCAGCCCCAGCATTTT.

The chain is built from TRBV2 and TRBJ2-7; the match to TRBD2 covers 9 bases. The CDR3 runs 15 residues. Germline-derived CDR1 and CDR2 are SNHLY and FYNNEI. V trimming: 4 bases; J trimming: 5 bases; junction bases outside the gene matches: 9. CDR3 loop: CASSVKRREGNEQYF. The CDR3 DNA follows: TGTGCCAGCAGTGTAAAGCGGCGGGAGGGCAACGAGCAGTACTTC.

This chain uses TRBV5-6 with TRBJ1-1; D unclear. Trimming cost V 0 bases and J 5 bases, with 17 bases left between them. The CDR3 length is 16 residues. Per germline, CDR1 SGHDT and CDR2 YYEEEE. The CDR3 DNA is TGTGCCAGCAGCTTGGCCATGGGCAGAACGGGGACTGAAGCTTTCTTT. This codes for CASSLAMGRTGTEAFF.

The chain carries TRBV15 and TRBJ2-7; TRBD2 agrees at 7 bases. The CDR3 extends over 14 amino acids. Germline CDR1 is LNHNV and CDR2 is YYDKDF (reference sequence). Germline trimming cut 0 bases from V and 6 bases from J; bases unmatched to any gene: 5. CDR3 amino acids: CATSRDPGEGEQYF. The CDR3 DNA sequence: TGTGCCACCAGCAGAGATCCCGGGGAGGGCGAGCAGTACTTC. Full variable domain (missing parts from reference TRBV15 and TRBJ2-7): DAMVIQNPRYQVTQFGKPVTLSCSQTLNHNVMYWYQQKSSQAPKLLFHYYDKDFNNEADTPDNFQSRRPNTSFCFLDIRSPGLGDTAMYLCATSRDPGEGEQYFGPGTRLTVT.

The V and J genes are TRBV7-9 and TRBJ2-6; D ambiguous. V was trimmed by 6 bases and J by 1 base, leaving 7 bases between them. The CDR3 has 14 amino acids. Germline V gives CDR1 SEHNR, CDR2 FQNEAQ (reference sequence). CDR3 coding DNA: TGTGCCAGCAGGCGTGAGTCTGGGGCCAACGTCCTGACTTTC. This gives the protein CASRRESGANVLTF.

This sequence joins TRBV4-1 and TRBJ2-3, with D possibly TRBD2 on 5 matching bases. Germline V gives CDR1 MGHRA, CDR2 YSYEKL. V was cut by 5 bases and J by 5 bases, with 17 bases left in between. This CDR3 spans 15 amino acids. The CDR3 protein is CASSFSTVRVDTQYF. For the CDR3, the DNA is TGCGCCAGCAGCTTCTCTACCGTGAGGGTAGATACGCAGTATTTT.

The CDR3 bases are TGCGCCAGCACCCTGGAGGGGGCGGCTTTCTTT. Protein sequence: CASTLEGAAFF. This chain joins TRBV5-1 and TRBJ1-1; 7 bases match TRBD1. Losses at the gene ends were 6 bases for V and 11 bases for J; bases not matched to a gene: 7. The CDR3 is 11 amino acids. CDR1 is SGHRS, CDR2 YFSETQ, per germline.

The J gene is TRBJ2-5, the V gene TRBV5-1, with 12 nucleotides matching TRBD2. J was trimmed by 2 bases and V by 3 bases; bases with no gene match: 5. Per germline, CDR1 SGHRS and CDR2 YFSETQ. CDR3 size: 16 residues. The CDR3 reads CASSSGLAGIQETQYF. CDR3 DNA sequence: TGCGCCAGCAGCTCTGGACTAGCGGGGATACAAGAGACCCAGTACTTC. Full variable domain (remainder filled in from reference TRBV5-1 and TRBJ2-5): KAGVTQTPRYLIKTRGQQVTLSCSPISGHRSVSWYQQTPGQGLQFLFEYFSETQRNKGNFPGRFSGRQFSNSRSEMNVSTLELGDSALYLCASSSGLAGIQETQYFGPGTRLLVL.